This is a list of T cell receptor beta chains from one sample in a study of neurological immune-mediated disorders. TCRdb independently ran MiXCR on the 5' RACE reads; one entry per CDR3 protein. The sample has tens of thousands of distinct CDR3 sequences; 5% to 6% are singletons. Input material: PBMCs. Receptors originate from a woman between 25 and 40 years old with multiple sclerosis. Both conserved end residues are trimmed from each CDR3. Fields, in order: V gene, J gene, CDR3 protein.

v_call: TRBV5-1
j_call: TRBJ2-5
cdr3_aa: ASSFLSHGSETQY

v_call: TRBV20-1
j_call: TRBJ2-3
cdr3_aa: SASRGLASTSTDTQY

v_call: TRBV5-1
j_call: TRBJ2-7
cdr3_aa: ASSLTSGRDEQY

v_call: TRBV7-2
j_call: TRBJ1-1
cdr3_aa: ASSLRVPQMNTEAF

v_call: TRBV20-1
j_call: TRBJ1-6
cdr3_aa: SASENEGQLH

v_call: TRBV5-5
j_call: TRBJ1-3
cdr3_aa: ASSLDYRTGS

v_call: TRBV7-3
j_call: TRBJ2-4
cdr3_aa: ASSLSGGNIQY

v_call: TRBV5-1
j_call: TRBJ1-3
cdr3_aa: ASSSTTGSGNTIY

v_call: TRBV4-2
j_call: TRBJ2-1
cdr3_aa: ASSRGLAGGPQSSYNEQF

v_call: TRBV6-1
j_call: TRBJ2-5
cdr3_aa: ASSELANLGQTQY

v_call: TRBV7-6
j_call: TRBJ2-7
cdr3_aa: ASSPTNYEQY

v_call: TRBV21-1
j_call: TRBJ1-6
cdr3_aa: ASSKAPVDHQHGDNSPLH

v_call: TRBV12-3/TRBV12-4
j_call: TRBJ2-1
cdr3_aa: ASSPYGGSLGEQF

v_call: TRBV7-3
j_call: TRBJ2-3
cdr3_aa: ASSRNMGTSGGAGTDTQY

v_call: TRBV20-1
j_call: TRBJ2-3
cdr3_aa: SAAPPLPGLTDTQY

v_call: TRBV9
j_call: TRBJ2-1
cdr3_aa: ASSSGTQELSGGGGF

v_call: TRBV5-1
j_call: TRBJ2-5
cdr3_aa: ASTLQETQY

v_call: TRBV7-2
j_call: TRBJ2-7
cdr3_aa: ASSPSASGSREQY

v_call: TRBV11-2
j_call: TRBJ2-3
cdr3_aa: ASSLDGREGDTQY

v_call: TRBV5-5
j_call: TRBJ2-1
cdr3_aa: ASSLRQYNEQF

v_call: TRBV11-2
j_call: TRBJ2-2
cdr3_aa: ASSRPTGGLF

v_call: TRBV5-4
j_call: TRBJ2-1
cdr3_aa: ASSTTGGLEQF

v_call: TRBV5-1
j_call: TRBJ2-3
cdr3_aa: ASSLEAETDTQY

v_call: TRBV24-1
j_call: TRBJ1-1
cdr3_aa: ATSDPGGDSRAF

v_call: TRBV7-9
j_call: TRBJ1-5
cdr3_aa: ASSLGGGYQPQH

v_call: TRBV7-8
j_call: TRBJ1-1
cdr3_aa: ASSGWSLEAF

v_call: TRBV27
j_call: TRBJ2-3
cdr3_aa: ASSPMGQGDTQY

v_call: TRBV7-6
j_call: TRBJ1-1
cdr3_aa: ASSLSGSSEAF

v_call: TRBV2
j_call: TRBJ2-5
cdr3_aa: ASSARTGGETQY

v_call: TRBV5-1
j_call: TRBJ2-2
cdr3_aa: ASNSNPGGRNTGELF

v_call: TRBV11-2
j_call: TRBJ1-2
cdr3_aa: ASSLNQDGYT

v_call: TRBV3-1
j_call: TRBJ2-3
cdr3_aa: ASSPKGADTQY

v_call: TRBV10-3
j_call: TRBJ1-6
cdr3_aa: AISETLQVYNSPLH

v_call: TRBV5-1
j_call: TRBJ2-7
cdr3_aa: ASSWQGASDEQY

v_call: TRBV20-1
j_call: TRBJ1-1
cdr3_aa: SAQLRGSEAF

v_call: TRBV18
j_call: TRBJ1-1
cdr3_aa: ASSPGTPPAEAF

v_call: TRBV7-9
j_call: TRBJ2-7
cdr3_aa: ASSLAGGPLHEQY

v_call: TRBV3-1
j_call: TRBJ2-4
cdr3_aa: ASSQEFRTGSNIQY

v_call: TRBV5-1
j_call: TRBJ2-3
cdr3_aa: ASSSDNTDTQY

v_call: TRBV5-1
j_call: TRBJ1-6
cdr3_aa: ASSLEGPGQNSPLH

v_call: TRBV5-1
j_call: TRBJ1-6
cdr3_aa: ASSYGGLGENSHLH

v_call: TRBV10-3
j_call: TRBJ2-7
cdr3_aa: AISESVVRVSYEQY

v_call: TRBV15
j_call: TRBJ1-1
cdr3_aa: ATSREGRGTEAF

v_call: TRBV4-1
j_call: TRBJ1-1
cdr3_aa: ASSQGDRGRTEAF

v_call: TRBV5-6
j_call: TRBJ1-1
cdr3_aa: ASSFPMGGMNTEAF

v_call: TRBV5-1
j_call: TRBJ2-1
cdr3_aa: ASSSASGRAGNEQF

v_call: TRBV6-6
j_call: TRBJ2-3
cdr3_aa: ASRRGLADYTDTQY

v_call: TRBV29-1
j_call: TRBJ2-1
cdr3_aa: SGTWGTNEQF

v_call: TRBV20-1
j_call: TRBJ2-3
cdr3_aa: SALRNRGTDTQY

v_call: TRBV5-1
j_call: TRBJ2-3
cdr3_aa: ASSSRGFSTDTQY

v_call: TRBV20-1
j_call: TRBJ2-3
cdr3_aa: SASKILTTDTQY

v_call: TRBV13
j_call: TRBJ1-5
cdr3_aa: ASSFRRNQPQH

v_call: TRBV5-1
j_call: TRBJ2-7
cdr3_aa: ASSLSGDYEQY

v_call: TRBV7-9
j_call: TRBJ2-7
cdr3_aa: ASSLVVTGGSYEQY